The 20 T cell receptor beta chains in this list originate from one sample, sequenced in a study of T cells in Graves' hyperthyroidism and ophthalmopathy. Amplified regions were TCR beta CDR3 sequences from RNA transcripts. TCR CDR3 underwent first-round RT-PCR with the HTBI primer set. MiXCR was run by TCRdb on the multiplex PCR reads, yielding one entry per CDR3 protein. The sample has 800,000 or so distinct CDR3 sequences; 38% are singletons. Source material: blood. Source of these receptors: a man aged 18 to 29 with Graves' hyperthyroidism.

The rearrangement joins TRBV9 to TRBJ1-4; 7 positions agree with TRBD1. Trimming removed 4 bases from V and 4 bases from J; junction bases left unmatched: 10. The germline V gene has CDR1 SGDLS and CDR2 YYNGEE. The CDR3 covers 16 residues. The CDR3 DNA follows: TGTGCCAGCAGCCTCAGTCCGGGACAGCTTAATGAAAAACTGTTTTTT. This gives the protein CASSLSPGQLNEKLFF.

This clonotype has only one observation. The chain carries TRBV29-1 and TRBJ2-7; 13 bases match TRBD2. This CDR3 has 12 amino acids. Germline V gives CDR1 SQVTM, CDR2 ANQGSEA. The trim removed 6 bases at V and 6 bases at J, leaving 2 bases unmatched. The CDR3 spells CSVGTSGIEQYF. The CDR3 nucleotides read TGCAGCGTCGGGACTAGCGGGATCGAGCAGTACTTC.

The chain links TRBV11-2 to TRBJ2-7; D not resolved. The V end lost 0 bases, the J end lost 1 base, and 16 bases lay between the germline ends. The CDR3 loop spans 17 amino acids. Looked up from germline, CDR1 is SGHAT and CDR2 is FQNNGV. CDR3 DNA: TGTGCCAGCAGCTTAGACTTGGTTGGAACCGCGTCCTACGAGCAGTACTTC. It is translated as CASSLDLVGTASYEQYF.

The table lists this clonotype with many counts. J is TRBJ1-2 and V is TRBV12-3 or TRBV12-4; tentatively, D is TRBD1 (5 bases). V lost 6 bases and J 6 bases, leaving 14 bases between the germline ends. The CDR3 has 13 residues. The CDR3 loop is CASRLGDLDGYTF. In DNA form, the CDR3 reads TGTGCCAGCAGATTGGGGGACCTCGATGGCTACACCTTC.

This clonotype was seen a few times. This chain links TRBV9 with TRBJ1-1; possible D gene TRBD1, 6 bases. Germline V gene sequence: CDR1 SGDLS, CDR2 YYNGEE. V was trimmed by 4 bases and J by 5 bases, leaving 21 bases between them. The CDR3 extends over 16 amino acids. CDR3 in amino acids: CASSPGTSGMRTEAFF. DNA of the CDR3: TGTGCCAGCAGCCCAGGGACATCCGGGATGAGGACTGAAGCTTTCTTT.

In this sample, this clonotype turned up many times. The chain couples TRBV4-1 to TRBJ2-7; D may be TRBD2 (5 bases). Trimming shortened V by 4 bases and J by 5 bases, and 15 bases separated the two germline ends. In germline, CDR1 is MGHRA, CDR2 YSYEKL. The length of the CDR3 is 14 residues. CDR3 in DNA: TGCGCCAGCAGCCCGGGGTACCCTCCCCACGAGCAGTACTTC. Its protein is CASSPGYPPHEQYF.

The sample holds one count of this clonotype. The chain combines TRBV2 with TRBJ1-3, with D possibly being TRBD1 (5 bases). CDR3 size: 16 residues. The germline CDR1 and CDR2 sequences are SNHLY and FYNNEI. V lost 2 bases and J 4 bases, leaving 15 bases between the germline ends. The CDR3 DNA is TGTGCCAGCAGTGAATGGGTGGGGCGACACGGAAACACCATATATTTT. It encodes CASSEWVGRHGNTIYF.

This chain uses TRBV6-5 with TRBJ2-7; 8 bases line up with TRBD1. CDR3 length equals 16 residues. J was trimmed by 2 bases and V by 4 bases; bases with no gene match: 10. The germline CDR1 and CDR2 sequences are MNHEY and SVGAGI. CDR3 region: CASSSNRDRIPYEQYF. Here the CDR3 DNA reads TGTGCCAGCAGTTCTAACCGGGACAGGATACCCTACGAGCAGTACTTC.

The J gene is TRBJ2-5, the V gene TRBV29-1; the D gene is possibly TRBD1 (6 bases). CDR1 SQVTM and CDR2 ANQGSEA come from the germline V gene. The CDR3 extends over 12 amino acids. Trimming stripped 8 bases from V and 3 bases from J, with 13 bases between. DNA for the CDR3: TGCAGCTCCGTGACAGGAAAAGAGACCCAGTACTTC. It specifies CSSVTGKETQYF.

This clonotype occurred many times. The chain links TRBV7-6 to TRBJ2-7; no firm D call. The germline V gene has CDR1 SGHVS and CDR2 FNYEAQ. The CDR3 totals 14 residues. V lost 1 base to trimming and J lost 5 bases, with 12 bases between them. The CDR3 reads CASSLGTEWDEQYF. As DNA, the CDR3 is TGTGCCAGCAGCTTAGGTACAGAATGGGACGAGCAGTACTTC.

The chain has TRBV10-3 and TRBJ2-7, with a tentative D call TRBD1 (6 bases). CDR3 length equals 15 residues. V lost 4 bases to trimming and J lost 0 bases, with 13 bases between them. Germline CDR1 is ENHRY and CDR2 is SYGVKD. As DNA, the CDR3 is TGTGCCATCAGTGGGACAGCGCCGAGCTCCTACGAGCAGTACTTC. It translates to CAISGTAPSSYEQYF.

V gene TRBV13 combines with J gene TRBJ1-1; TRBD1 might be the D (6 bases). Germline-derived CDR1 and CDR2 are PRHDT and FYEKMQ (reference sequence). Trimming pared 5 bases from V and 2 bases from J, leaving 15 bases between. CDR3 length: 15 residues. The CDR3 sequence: CASSHSDRTNTEAFF. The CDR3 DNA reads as TGTGCCAGCAGCCATTCCGACAGGACTAACACTGAAGCTTTCTTT. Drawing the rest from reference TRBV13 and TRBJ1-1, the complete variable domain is AAGVIQSPRHLIKEKRETATLKCYPIPRHDTVYWYQQGPGQDPQFLISFYEKMQSDKGSIPDRFSAQQFSDYHSELNMSSLELGDSALYFCASSHSDRTNTEAFFGQGTRLTVV.

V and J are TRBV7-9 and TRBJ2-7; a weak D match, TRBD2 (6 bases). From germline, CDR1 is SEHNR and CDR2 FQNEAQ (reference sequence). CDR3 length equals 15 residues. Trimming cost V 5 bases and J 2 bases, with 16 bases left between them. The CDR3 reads CASSHPGTAPYEQYF. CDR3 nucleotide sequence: TGTGCCAGCAGCCACCCCGGGACTGCGCCCTACGAGCAGTACTTC.

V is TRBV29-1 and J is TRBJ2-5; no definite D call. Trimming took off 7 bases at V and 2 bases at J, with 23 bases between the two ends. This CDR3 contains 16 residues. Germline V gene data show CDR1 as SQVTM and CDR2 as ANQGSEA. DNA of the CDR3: TGCAGCGCTTGGGCCCCAAACACTGAAGCACAAGAGACCCAGTACTTC. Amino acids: CSAWAPNTEAQETQYF.

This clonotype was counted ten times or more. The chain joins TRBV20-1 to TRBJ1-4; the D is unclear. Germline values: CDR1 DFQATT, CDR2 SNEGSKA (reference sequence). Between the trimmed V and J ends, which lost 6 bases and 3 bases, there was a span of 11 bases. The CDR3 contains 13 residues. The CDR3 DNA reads TGCAGTGCCCTGGCGGGATCTAATGAAAAACTGTTTTTT. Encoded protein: CSALAGSNEKLFF.

CDR3 in amino acids: CASSGSVVSNTEAFF. Written as DNA, the CDR3 is TGTGCCAGCAGTGGCTCAGTGGTCTCTAACACTGAAGCTTTCTTT. The V and J genes are TRBV2 and TRBJ1-1; D gene ambiguous. V lost 4 bases to trimming and J lost 2 bases, with 14 bases between them. This CDR3 comprises 15 residues. Germline loops: CDR1 SNHLY, CDR2 FYNNEI.

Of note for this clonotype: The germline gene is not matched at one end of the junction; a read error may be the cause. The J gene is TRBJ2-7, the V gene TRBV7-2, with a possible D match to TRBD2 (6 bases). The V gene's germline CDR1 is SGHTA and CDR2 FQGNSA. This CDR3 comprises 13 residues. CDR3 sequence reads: CASSQQRADEQYF. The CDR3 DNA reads TGCGCCAGCAGCCAACAGCGGGCGGACGAGCAGTACTTC.

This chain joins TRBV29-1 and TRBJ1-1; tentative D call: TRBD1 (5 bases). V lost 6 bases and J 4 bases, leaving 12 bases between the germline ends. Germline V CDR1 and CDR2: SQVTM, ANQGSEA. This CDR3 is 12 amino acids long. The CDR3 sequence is CSVAGTPTEAFF. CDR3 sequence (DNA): TGCAGCGTGGCCGGGACCCCCACTGAAGCTTTCTTT.

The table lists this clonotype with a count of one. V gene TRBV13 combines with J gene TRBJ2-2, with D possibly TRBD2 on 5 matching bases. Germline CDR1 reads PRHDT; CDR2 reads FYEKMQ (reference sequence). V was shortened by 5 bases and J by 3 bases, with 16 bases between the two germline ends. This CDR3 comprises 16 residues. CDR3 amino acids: CASSHSRRGDTGELFF. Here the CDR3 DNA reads TGTGCCAGCAGCCACTCCCGACGGGGAGACACCGGGGAGCTGTTTTTT.

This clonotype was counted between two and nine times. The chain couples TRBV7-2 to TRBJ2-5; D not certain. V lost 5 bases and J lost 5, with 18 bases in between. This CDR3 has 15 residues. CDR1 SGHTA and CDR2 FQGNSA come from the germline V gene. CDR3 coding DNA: TGTGCCAGCAGCCAACCGATGGATATTGGGGAGACCCAGTACTTC. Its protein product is CASSQPMDIGETQYF.